This TCR beta chain originates from a study of Graves' ophthalmopathy and Graves' hyperthyroidism. Study-wide results and caveats: Discrimination between ophthalmopathy and stable hyperthyroidism by a 13-signature model showed more than 85% sensitivity and about 84% specificity. Most thyroid-expanded clonotypes exceeding 0.001 frequency were also found in blood.

This clonotype was picked up many times. Its antigen is as yet unknown. TCR beta CDR3 amplification used RNA transcripts. Second-round multiplex PCR came after a first-round RT-PCR that employed HTBI primers. MiXCR, applied by TCRdb to the multiplex PCR reads, yields one record per CDR3 protein. The sample has a few hundred thousand distinct CDR3 sequences; about 16% are singletons. The source material was peripheral blood. This TCR was sampled from a woman between 18 and 29 years old with Graves' ophthalmopathy.

The CDR3 nucleotides read TGTGCCAGCAGCTTGCCAGGGAACGAGCAGTACTTC. Amino acid sequence: CASSLPGNEQYF. This chain joins TRBV5-4 and TRBJ2-7, with D tentatively TRBD1 (5 bases). The CDR3 runs 12 residues. CDR1 is SGHNT and CDR2 is YYREEE in the germline V gene (reference sequence). Trimming removed 1 base at V and 5 bases at J, with 7 bases between.